The present T cell receptor beta chain was sequenced within a study of cytomegalovirus exposure and HLA in healthy donors. General study results and limits: CMV antigen specificity of a few CMV-associated chains was confirmed in vitro. Several of the most significant clusters were apparently associated with common viral pathogens in a later analysis. Some V segments (TRBV6-2 and TRBV6-3 among them) were excluded as indistinguishable. In a later analysis, V- and J-gene trimming of beta chains associated with a DCLRE1C missense variant, replicated independently.

As to this clone: Its antigen is unidentified.

Germline V lookup: CDR1 SGHRS, CDR2 YFSETQ. CDR3 length: 14 residues. PCR primers comprised 60 Vbeta and 13 Jbeta primers. This table comes from immunoSEQ multiplex PCR, and its TCRdb copy is limited to in-frame clones, with some not included. There are 200,000 or so clones in the sample; around 70% occur only once, and 2.6% lies in the top ten. The source is a man in his forties or fifties in good health and CMV-seropositive. The sequenced material came from PBMCs. V usage is TRBV5-1 and J usage is TRBJ2-5; D is ambiguous. The better agreement between TRBJ2-7 and the DNA end casts doubt on the J call. CDR3 sequence (DNA): TGCGCCAGCAGCTTGCCAGGTCAACCCTACGAGCAGTACTTC. Its protein product is CASSLPGQPYEQYF.